Below are 28 T cell receptor beta chains sequenced from a single sample in a study of shared clonotypes between healthy human individuals. Sequencing used immunoSEQ multiplex PCR; TCRdb keeps in-frame clones, though not all of them. This sample has 2 million to 2.5 million clones; just over 90% occur once, and the top ten carry 0.39%. Sequencing was done on a sample of naive CD4+ T cells from PBMCs. Subset of the sample: CD45RA+ positively selected. Every receptor here comes from a man aged 18 to 29 in good health. Some clones in this sample may be carry-over from other donors' samples.

The chain links TRBV6-1 to TRBJ2-7, with D possibly being TRBD1 (6 bases). The CDR3 sequence is 13 residues long. V lost 6 bases to trimming and J lost 5 bases, with 14 bases between them. Germline-derived CDR1 and CDR2 are MNHNS and SASEGT. This CDR3 is CASRGSGANEQYF. The CDR3 nucleotides read TGTGCCAGCAGGGGATCAGGGGCCAACGAGCAGTACTTC.

The chain combines TRBV28 with TRBJ2-1; TRBD2 is a possible D gene (5 bases). Germline-derived CDR1 and CDR2 are MDHEN and SYDVKM. The V end lost 5 bases, the J end lost 10 bases, and 18 bases lay between the germline ends. The CDR3 sequence is 14 residues long. CDR3 protein: CASSPALLVREQFF. The CDR3 DNA reads TGTGCCAGCAGTCCAGCTTTACTAGTGCGAGAGCAGTTCTTC.

With respect to this clone: The identical CDR3 is also encoded by other nucleotide sequences in the sample. V gene TRBV19 combines with J gene TRBJ2-5; D gene uncertain. The CDR3 is made up of 12 amino acids. The ends were cut back, 6 bases at V and 5 bases at J, with 10 bases in the middle. Germline V gene lookup returns CDR1 LNHDA and CDR2 SQIVND (reference sequence). As DNA, the CDR3 is TGTGCCAGTAGCATTAACGGGGAGACCCAGTACTTC. It yields the protein CASSINGETQYF.

Worth noting for this clone: Other DNA sequences within the sample encode an identical CDR3. J is TRBJ2-3 and V is TRBV20-1; D gene unclear. V lost 5 bases to trimming and J lost 2 bases, with 5 bases between them. The germline CDR1 and CDR2 sequences are DFQATT and SNEGSKA (reference sequence). The CDR3 loop spans 11 amino acids. For the CDR3, the DNA is TGCAGTGCTCCTATCACAGATACGCAGTATTTT. Translating it yields CSAPITDTQYF.

This clone appeared a single time. The V gene is TRBV2, the J gene TRBJ2-3, with D perhaps assigned TRBD1 or TRBD2 (5 bases each). The CDR3 is 15 residues long. The V end was cut by 1 base, the J end by 1 base, with 9 bases between. Germline lookup yields CDR1 SNHLY and CDR2 FYNNEI. Here the CDR3 reads CASSEDRTRTDTQYF. The CDR3 bases are TGTGCCAGCAGTGAAGACAGGACTCGCACAGATACGCAGTATTTT.

The J gene is TRBJ2-5, the V gene TRBV9; a possible D gene is TRBD2 (5 bases). Deletions cut 4 bases from V and 5 bases from J, with 18 bases between. CDR1 is SGDLS and CDR2 is YYNGEE in the germline V gene. There are 15 residues in the CDR3. Here the CDR3 DNA reads TGTGCCAGCAGCTCCGGATGGGAGACTACGGAGACCCAGTACTTC. The encoded protein is CASSSGWETTETQYF.

The chain joins TRBV7-3 to TRBJ2-3, with D hard to call. The V and J ends lost 2 bases and 6 bases respectively, with 6 bases between them. This CDR3 has 12 amino acids. Per the germline V gene, CDR1 is SGHTA and CDR2 is FQGTGA. Here the CDR3 DNA reads TGTGCCAGCAGCTTAGGCGACGATACGCAGTATTTT. It codes for CASSLGDDTQYF.

J is TRBJ2-3 and V is TRBV25-1, with 9 nucleotides matching TRBD1. The length of the CDR3 is 16 residues. Germline V gene data show CDR1 as MGHDK and CDR2 as SYGVNS. The ends lost 3 bases at V and 2 bases at J; junction bases unmatched: 6. The DNA for the CDR3 is TGTGCCAGCAGTGATGGACGACAGGGGGTCACAGATACGCAGTATTTT. Translated: CASSDGRQGVTDTQYF.

V is TRBV7-3 and J is TRBJ2-1; D is possibly TRBD2 (5 bases). Germline lookup yields CDR1 SGHTA and CDR2 FQGTGA. The CDR3 runs to 15 residues. V lost 4 bases and J 5 bases, leaving 15 bases between the germline ends. In DNA, the CDR3 is TGTGCCAGCAGCTCATCGCCAGCGGTACACAATGAGCAGTTCTTC. Its translation is CASSSSPAVHNEQFF.

In this sample, this clone turned up once. The chain joins TRBV5-1 to TRBJ2-3; TRBD2 agrees at 12 bases. Trimming at V came to 5 bases and at J to 5 bases, leaving 12 bases not matched to a gene. The length of the CDR3 is 17 residues. CDR1 and CDR2 from the germline V gene are SGHRS and YFSETQ. CDR3 protein: CASSSGLAGSALDTQYF. The CDR3 DNA is TGCGCCAGCAGTTCCGGACTAGCGGGATCCGCACTAGATACGCAGTATTTT.

The V gene is TRBV9, the J gene TRBJ1-3; TRBD1 might be the D (6 bases). The CDR3 is 15 residues long. CDR1 and CDR2 (germline): SGDLS, YYNGEE. Trimming removed 0 bases at V and 6 bases at J, with 13 bases between. DNA of the CDR3: TGTGCCAGCAGCGTAGACGGGCAGGGGACAAACACCATATATTTT. As protein: CASSVDGQGTNTIYF. Drawing the rest from reference TRBV9 and TRBJ1-3, the complete variable domain is DSGVTQTPKHLITATGQRVTLRCSPRSGDLSVYWYQQSLDQGLQFLIQYYNGEERAKGNILERFSAQQFPDLHSELNLSSLELGDSALYFCASSVDGQGTNTIYFGEGSWLTVV.

This chain joins TRBV11-2 and TRBJ2-2, with 7 bases fitting TRBD2. Trimming removed 1 base from V and 6 bases from J; junction bases left unmatched: 5. This CDR3 has 15 residues. Germline CDR1 reads SGHAT; CDR2 reads FQNNGV. The DNA for the CDR3 is TGTGCCAGCAGCTTAGCCGGCGGGAGCGCCGGGGAGCTGTTTTTT. Amino acids: CASSLAGGSAGELFF. The full variable domain, rest sourced from reference TRBV11-2 and TRBJ2-2, is EAGVAQSPRYKIIEKRQSVAFWCNPISGHATLYWYQQILGQGPKLLIQFQNNGVVDDSQLPKDRFSAERLKGVDSTLKIQPAKLEDSAVYLCASSLAGGSAGELFFGEGSRLTVL.

The rearrangement links TRBV28 to TRBJ2-7; TRBD1 matches at 8 bases. J lost 7 bases, V lost 6 bases, and 14 bases had no gene match. This CDR3 is 15 amino acids long. Germline values: CDR1 MDHEN, CDR2 SYDVKM. The DNA of the CDR3 is TGTGCCAGCAGCACCCCCGGGACAGGCCAGGGTGAGCAGTACTTC. Amino acids: CASSTPGTGQGEQYF.

The chain has TRBV28 and TRBJ1-1, with D uncertain. CDR1 and CDR2 (germline): MDHEN, SYDVKM. V lost 1 base, J lost 0 bases, and 3 bases lay in between. The CDR3 covers 13 residues. The chain's CDR3 is CASSLFLNTEAFF. The CDR3 DNA reads as TGTGCCAGCAGTTTATTCCTGAACACTGAAGCTTTCTTT.

The V gene is TRBV9, the J gene TRBJ2-3; the D gene could be TRBD1 or TRBD2 (5 bases each). V lost 3 bases to trimming and J lost 1 base, with 9 bases between them. Germline loops: CDR1 SGDLS, CDR2 YYNGEE. This CDR3 contains 14 residues. The CDR3 protein is CASSAGPRTDTQYF. The CDR3 bases are TGTGCCAGCAGCGCGGGACCCCGCACAGATACGCAGTATTTT. The full variable domain, its missing parts supplied by reference TRBV9 and TRBJ2-3, is DSGVTQTPKHLITATGQRVTLRCSPRSGDLSVYWYQQSLDQGLQFLIQYYNGEERAKGNILERFSAQQFPDLHSELNLSSLELGDSALYFCASSAGPRTDTQYFGPGTRLTVL.

This chain uses TRBV28 with TRBJ2-7; 8 nucleotides match TRBD1. V was pared by 6 bases and J by 2 bases, with 6 bases of the junction left unmatched. CDR1 and CDR2 (germline): MDHEN, SYDVKM. The CDR3 length is 14 residues. For the CDR3, the DNA is TGTGCCAGCAGGACACAGGGGGTAACCTACGAGCAGTACTTC. It specifies CASRTQGVTYEQYF.

The chain couples TRBV20-1 to TRBJ1-2, with unresolved D. Germline CDR1 and CDR2: DFQATT and SNEGSKA (reference sequence). CDR3 length equals 11 residues. Trimming cost V 6 bases and J 6 bases, with 11 bases left between them. CDR3 nucleotides: TGCAGTGCCTCCGGCCCGGATGGCTACACCTTC. It codes for CSASGPDGYTF.

This sequence joins TRBV16 and TRBJ2-3, with D perhaps assigned TRBD1 or TRBD2 (5 bases each). Germline CDR1 is KGHSY and CDR2 is FQNENV. The CDR3 length is 17 residues. Trimming shortened V by 4 bases and J by 4 bases, and 21 bases separated the two germline ends. For the CDR3, the DNA is TGTGCCAGCAGCCCCAACCCTCTCGGGGCCGTCGCAGATACGCAGTATTTT. Translated, it gives CASSPNPLGAVADTQYF.

This clone was recorded only once. The chain carries TRBV18 and TRBJ2-7; D is perhaps TRBD2 (5 bases). The germline CDR1 and CDR2 sequences are KGHSH and LQKENI. This CDR3 contains 13 residues. The V end lost 6 bases, the J end lost 3 bases, and 12 bases lay between the germline ends. The CDR3 is CASSLQEVYEQYF. In DNA form, the CDR3 reads TGTGCCAGCTCGCTCCAGGAGGTCTACGAGCAGTACTTC.

This chain's CDR3 is CAISDGSGTDTQYF. The CDR3 nucleotides are TGTGCCATCAGTGATGGTAGCGGCACAGATACGCAGTATTTT. V is TRBV10-3 and J is TRBJ2-3; possible D gene TRBD2, 5 bases. V lost 3 bases, J lost 1 base, and 8 bases lay in between. CDR1 and CDR2 (germline): ENHRY, SYGVKD. The CDR3 loop spans 14 amino acids.

This chain joins TRBV28 and TRBJ2-7; 12 nucleotides line up with TRBD1. V gave up 5 bases and J gave up 6 bases; unmatched junction bases: 8. CDR3 length: 15 residues. Germline V gene sequence: CDR1 MDHEN, CDR2 SYDVKM. The CDR3 sequence: CASSPWGQGASEQYF. DNA of the CDR3: TGTGCCAGCAGTCCTTGGGGACAGGGGGCGTCCGAGCAGTACTTC.

CDR3 residues: CASSETSGVRQETQYF. CDR3 nucleotide sequence: TGTGCCAGCTCAGAGACTAGCGGCGTACGCCAAGAGACCCAGTACTTC. The chain links TRBV18 to TRBJ2-5; 9 bases fit TRBD2. The CDR3 has 16 residues. Unmatched junction bases numbered 8, after V lost 5 bases and J lost 1 base. The germline V gene has CDR1 KGHSH and CDR2 LQKENI.

This clone was seen only once. J is TRBJ1-3 and V is TRBV6-6; tentatively, D is TRBD1 (6 bases). This CDR3 has 14 residues. V was shortened by 6 bases and J by 6 bases, with 15 bases between the two germline ends. Germline V gene sequence: CDR1 MNHNY, CDR2 SVGAGI (reference sequence). The CDR3 nucleotides read TGTGCCAGCAGACAAACCGGGACAACAAACACCATATATTTT. Translated, it gives CASRQTGTTNTIYF.

The V and J genes are TRBV11-2 and TRBJ2-7; D is uncertain. V was clipped by 1 base and J by 3 bases, with 7 bases between them. The germline gives CDR1 SGHAT, CDR2 FQNNGV. There are 13 residues in the CDR3. CDR3 in amino acids: CASSLAAVYEQYF. CDR3 DNA sequence: TGTGCCAGCAGCTTAGCGGCTGTCTACGAGCAGTACTTC.

The chain is built from TRBV7-2 and TRBJ2-1, with D uncertain. This CDR3 contains 12 residues. Germline-derived CDR1 and CDR2 are SGHTA and FQGNSA. Trimming removed 5 bases at V and 10 bases at J, with 12 bases between. CDR3 sequence: CASSATRREQFF. DNA for the CDR3: TGTGCCAGCAGCGCCACCCGTAGGGAGCAGTTCTTC. Based on the CDR3 plus reference TRBV7-2 and TRBJ2-1, the full variable domain is GAGVSQSPSNKVTEKGKDVELRCDPISGHTALYWYRQSLGQGLEFLIYFQGNSAPDKSGLPSDRFSAERTGGSVSTLTIQRTQQEDSAVYLCASSATRREQFFGPGTRLTVL.

V is TRBV28 and J is TRBJ1-1; a weak D match, TRBD1 (6 bases). CDR1 MDHEN and CDR2 SYDVKM come from the germline V gene. V was pared by 1 base and J by 5 bases, with 20 bases between. The CDR3 sequence is 17 residues long. CDR3 amino acids: CASSLSGAGRMRTEAFF. The CDR3, as DNA: TGTGCCAGCAGTTTATCGGGGGCAGGGAGGATGAGGACTGAAGCTTTCTTT.

This clone was picked up one time. The chain is built from TRBV19 and TRBJ2-7; 15 bases fit TRBD2. The germline V gene encodes CDR1 LNHDA and CDR2 SQIVND (reference sequence). Germline trimming cut 4 bases from V and 3 bases from J; bases unmatched to any gene: 1. This CDR3 contains 15 residues. CDR3 sequence (DNA): TGTGCCAGTAGTAGGGGACTAGCGGGAGGCTACGAGCAGTACTTC. Translation gives CASSRGLAGGYEQYF.

CDR3 amino acids: CASSFDWSVSGNTIYF. CDR3 nucleotides: TGTGCCAGCAGTTTCGACTGGAGTGTCTCTGGAAACACCATATATTTT. V and J are TRBV28 and TRBJ1-3, with unresolved D. Between the trimmed V and J ends, which lost 3 bases and 0 bases, there was a span of 12 bases. Germline V lookup: CDR1 MDHEN, CDR2 SYDVKM. The CDR3 is 16 amino acids.